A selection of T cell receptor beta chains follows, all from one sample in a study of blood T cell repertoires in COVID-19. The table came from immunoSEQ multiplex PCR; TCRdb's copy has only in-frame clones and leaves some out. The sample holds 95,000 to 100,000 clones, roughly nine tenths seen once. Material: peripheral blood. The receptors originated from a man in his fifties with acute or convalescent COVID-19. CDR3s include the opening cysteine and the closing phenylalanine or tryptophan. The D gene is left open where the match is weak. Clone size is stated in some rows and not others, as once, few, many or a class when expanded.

CDR3 protein: CASSQEGRTEAFF
CDR3 DNA: TGCGCCAGCAGCCAAGAGGGGAGGACTGAAGCTTTCTTT
clone size: NA
D gene: NA
J gene: TRBJ1-1
V gene: TRBV4-1

CDR3 protein: CASSPGQGLNYGYTF
CDR3 DNA: TGTGCCAGCAGCCCCGGACAGGGGCTGAACTATGGCTACACCTTC
clone size: NA
D gene: TRBD1
J gene: TRBJ1-2
V gene: TRBV5-6

CDR3 protein: CSVEGPVGAGGYNEQFF
CDR3 DNA: TGCAGCGTTGAAGGGCCGGTCGGAGCGGGGGGGTACAATGAGCAGTTCTTC
clone size: NA
D gene: TRBD2
J gene: TRBJ2-1
V gene: TRBV29-1

CDR3 protein: CASSYPQGGETQYF
CDR3 DNA: TGTGCCAGCAGCTACCCGCAGGGGGGAGAGACCCAGTACTTC
clone size: NA
D gene: NA
J gene: TRBJ2-5
V gene: TRBV5-5

CDR3 protein: CASSYSGRGRSGEKLFF
CDR3 DNA: TGTGCCAGCAGTTACTCGGGGCGCGGCAGAAGTGGTGAAAAACTGTTTTTT
clone size: NA
D gene: NA
J gene: TRBJ1-4
V gene: TRBV6-2/TRBV6-3

CDR3 protein: CASSFLGLAGGSRDEQFF
CDR3 DNA: TGCGCCAGCAGCTTTCTTGGACTAGCGGGGGGGTCCCGGGATGAGCAGTTCTTC
clone size: NA
D gene: TRBD2
J gene: TRBJ2-1
V gene: TRBV5-1

CDR3 protein: CASSVGNGGVTDTQYF
CDR3 DNA: TGTGCCAGCAGCGTAGGAAACGGGGGAGTGACAGATACGCAGTATTTT
clone size: few
D gene: NA
J gene: TRBJ2-3
V gene: TRBV9

CDR3 protein: CASTLGTGGSYNEQFF
CDR3 DNA: TGTGCCAGCACCCTGGGGACAGGGGGCTCCTACAATGAGCAGTTCTTC
clone size: NA
D gene: TRBD1
J gene: TRBJ2-1
V gene: TRBV2

CDR3 protein: CASSGRTGGSQPQHF
CDR3 DNA: TGTGCCAGCAGTGGTAGGACAGGGGGAAGTCAGCCCCAGCATTTT
clone size: NA
D gene: TRBD1
J gene: TRBJ1-5
V gene: TRBV2

CDR3 protein: CASSERRGLSQLSYFVGYTF
CDR3 DNA: TGTGCCAGCAGTGAAAGGAGGGGACTATCCCAACTCAGCTATTTCGTTGGCTACACCTTC
clone size: NA
D gene: NA
J gene: TRBJ1-2
V gene: TRBV6-1

CDR3 protein: CASRTSGGTNTGELFF
CDR3 DNA: TGTGCCAGCAGGACTAGCGGGGGGACCAACACCGGGGAGCTGTTTTTT
clone size: NA
D gene: TRBD2
J gene: TRBJ2-2
V gene: TRBV3-1/TRBV3-2

CDR3 protein: CASRTGAGDQPQHF
CDR3 DNA: TGTGCCAGCAGGACCGGGGCAGGGGATCAGCCCCAGCATTTT
clone size: NA
D gene: NA
J gene: TRBJ1-5
V gene: TRBV6-5

CDR3 protein: CSVHRGPSNTEAFF
CDR3 DNA: TGCAGCGTTCATAGGGGCCCTTCGAACACTGAAGCTTTCTTT
clone size: NA
D gene: NA
J gene: TRBJ1-1
V gene: TRBV29-1

CDR3 protein: CASSVSGSYNEQFF
CDR3 DNA: TGTGCCAGCAGCGTATCCGGCTCCTACAATGAGCAGTTCTTC
clone size: NA
D gene: NA
J gene: TRBJ2-1
V gene: TRBV9

CDR3 protein: CASSVTGGSDGYTF
CDR3 DNA: TGTGCCAGCAGCGTGACAGGGGGATCGGATGGCTACACCTTC
clone size: NA
D gene: TRBD1
J gene: TRBJ1-2
V gene: TRBV5-6

CDR3 protein: CASSITGLGNIQYF
CDR3 DNA: TGTGCCAGTAGTATAACAGGTCTCGGAAACATTCAGTACTTC
clone size: NA
D gene: NA
J gene: TRBJ2-4
V gene: TRBV19

CDR3 protein: CASSVVGGAESPLHF
CDR3 DNA: TGTGCCAGCAGCGTAGTTGGGGGCGCGGAATCACCCCTCCACTTT
clone size: NA
D gene: NA
J gene: TRBJ1-6
V gene: TRBV9

CDR3 protein: CASRVQGLGEKLFF
CDR3 DNA: TGTGCCAGTAGGGTACAGGGGCTAGGCGAAAAACTGTTTTTT
clone size: NA
D gene: TRBD1
J gene: TRBJ1-4
V gene: TRBV19

CDR3 protein: CASSLEAGGYGYTF
CDR3 DNA: TGCGCCAGCAGCTTGGAGGCAGGGGGGTATGGCTACACCTTC
clone size: NA
D gene: TRBD1
J gene: TRBJ1-2
V gene: TRBV5-1

CDR3 protein: CAWSFSRGETQYF
CDR3 DNA: TGTGCCTGGAGTTTCTCCAGGGGAGAGACCCAGTACTTC
clone size: NA
D gene: NA
J gene: TRBJ2-5
V gene: TRBV30

CDR3 protein: CAISDGGVYEQYF
CDR3 DNA: TGTGCCATCAGTGATGGGGGGGTGTACGAGCAGTACTTC
clone size: NA
D gene: TRBD2
J gene: TRBJ2-7
V gene: TRBV10-3

CDR3 protein: CASSLQGAANYGYTF
CDR3 DNA: TGTGCCAGCAGCTTACAGGGGGCCGCTAACTATGGCTACACCTTC
clone size: NA
D gene: TRBD1
J gene: TRBJ1-2
V gene: TRBV7-9

CDR3 protein: CASSMAGTDYEQYF
CDR3 DNA: TGCGCCAGCAGTATGGCGGGGACAGACTACGAGCAGTACTTC
clone size: NA
D gene: NA
J gene: TRBJ2-7
V gene: TRBV4-1

CDR3 protein: CASSQDPTGALQETQYF
CDR3 DNA: TGCGCCAGCAGCCAAGACCCAACAGGGGCCCTCCAAGAGACCCAGTACTTC
clone size: NA
D gene: TRBD1
J gene: TRBJ2-5
V gene: TRBV4-1

CDR3 protein: CASSPLSEKLFF
CDR3 DNA: TGTGCCAGCAGTCCCCTCTCTGAAAAACTGTTTTTT
clone size: NA
D gene: NA
J gene: TRBJ1-4
V gene: TRBV12-3/TRBV12-4

CDR3 protein: CASSPTGEPQHF
CDR3 DNA: TGTGCCAGCTCACCAACGGGAGAGCCCCAGCATTTT
clone size: NA
D gene: NA
J gene: TRBJ1-5
V gene: TRBV18

CDR3 protein: CASSPFASGNEQFF
CDR3 DNA: TGTGCCAGCAGCCCCTTCGCGTCGGGGAATGAGCAGTTCTTC
clone size: once
D gene: NA
J gene: TRBJ2-1
V gene: TRBV9

CDR3 protein: CASSSGQGSYEQYF
CDR3 DNA: TGTGCCAGCTCTTCAGGACAGGGTTCCTACGAGCAGTACTTC
clone size: NA
D gene: TRBD1
J gene: TRBJ2-7
V gene: TRBV18

CDR3 protein: CASSIHVAGTENSPLHF
CDR3 DNA: TGTGCCAGTAGTATCCACGTTGCGGGGACGGAGAATTCACCCCTCCACTTT
clone size: NA
D gene: NA
J gene: TRBJ1-6
V gene: TRBV19

CDR3 protein: CASSYSPHNQPQHF
CDR3 DNA: TGTGCCAGCAGTTACTCCCCCCACAATCAGCCCCAGCATTTT
clone size: NA
D gene: NA
J gene: TRBJ1-5
V gene: TRBV6-5

CDR3 protein: CASSLLVAGGLGTDTQYF
CDR3 DNA: TGCGCCAGCAGCTTGTTGGTAGCGGGGGGCCTCGGCACAGATACGCAGTATTTT
clone size: NA
D gene: TRBD2
J gene: TRBJ2-3
V gene: TRBV5-1

CDR3 protein: CASTTRVREKLFF
CDR3 DNA: TGTGCCAGCACTACCAGGGTTAGGGAAAAACTGTTTTTT
clone size: once
D gene: NA
J gene: TRBJ1-4
V gene: TRBV5-6

CDR3 protein: CASSVLEETQYF
CDR3 DNA: TGTGCCAGCAGTGTCTTAGAGGAGACCCAGTACTTC
clone size: NA
D gene: NA
J gene: TRBJ2-5
V gene: TRBV2

CDR3 protein: CASSLAQGQSTDTQYF
CDR3 DNA: TGTGCCAGCAGCTTAGCCCAGGGTCAAAGCACAGATACGCAGTATTTT
clone size: once
D gene: NA
J gene: TRBJ2-3
V gene: TRBV13

CDR3 protein: CASSPDRNNEKLFF
CDR3 DNA: TGTGCCAGCTCACCGGACAGGAATAATGAAAAACTGTTTTTT
clone size: NA
D gene: TRBD1
J gene: TRBJ1-4
V gene: TRBV18

CDR3 protein: CASSSRQGAYEQYF
CDR3 DNA: TGCGCCAGCAGCTCACGACAGGGGGCTTACGAGCAGTACTTC
clone size: once
D gene: TRBD1
J gene: TRBJ2-7
V gene: TRBV4-3

CDR3 protein: CASSLEAGGASGNTIYF
CDR3 DNA: TGCGCCAGCAGCTTGGAGGCAGGGGGCGCCTCTGGAAACACCATATATTTT
clone size: NA
D gene: TRBD1
J gene: TRBJ1-3
V gene: TRBV5-1